One and the same sample provided the 17 T cell receptor beta chains below, sequenced in a study of CD8+ T cells in alopecia areata listed by TCRdb under 2018. Per the publication, the time point label means: baseline before oral tofacitinib. Library creation used the immunoSEQ multiplex PCR assay. To provide template for TCR sequencing, every sample had RNA extracted and reverse transcribed into cDNA. TCRdb stores this immuneACCESS table with in-frame sequences only. Part of the clones is absent; in the studies checked, under half of the shortfall reflects unresolved V genes, and no reason is known for the rest. The sample table records around 250,000 clones; about two thirds of these occur just once. In total, the top ten clones hold approximately 1.2% of the sample. The specimen was CD4+ T cells sorted from blood, collected at week 0. Receptor source: a human donor with alopecia areata.

About this clone: Sequence at one end of the junction differs from germline and may be a read error. The chain combines TRBV7-9 with TRBJ2-5, with D unresolved. There are 8 residues in the CDR3. Germline V gives CDR1 SEHNR, CDR2 FQNEAQ (reference sequence). CDR3 in DNA: TGTGCCAGCAGCGCCAGCAACTTC. Encoded protein: CASSASNF.

The chain uses TRBV2 and TRBJ2-7; no clear D. The CDR3 is made up of 15 amino acids. Between the trimmed V and J ends, which lost 6 bases and 1 base, there was a span of 16 bases. Germline V gene sequence: CDR1 SNHLY, CDR2 FYNNEI. The CDR3 loop reads CASSVDGLGSYEQYF. The CDR3 coding sequence is TGTGCCAGCAGCGTAGATGGGCTAGGGTCCTACGAGCAGTACTTC.

The V gene is TRBV29-1, the J gene TRBJ1-4; no reliable D call. The CDR3 covers 10 residues. CDR1 and CDR2 from the germline V gene are SQVTM and ANQGSEA. The V end was cut by 5 bases, the J end by 6 bases, with 4 bases between. The CDR3 here is CSVQDEKLFF. The DNA for the CDR3 is TGCAGCGTTCAGGATGAAAAACTGTTTTTT.

The sample holds one count of this clone. The chain links TRBV7-3 to TRBJ1-2; possible D gene TRBD1, 5 bases. This CDR3 region has 13 residues. Trimming took 6 bases from V and 6 from J, leaving 14 bases between them. The V gene's germline CDR1 is SGHTA and CDR2 FQGTGA. The CDR3 DNA is TGTGCCAGCAGTCCTAGCAGGGAGGATGGCTACACCTTC. Its translation: CASSPSREDGYTF.

This clone was seen only a few times. The chain couples TRBV5-1 to TRBJ2-3; 10 bases fit TRBD2. The CDR3 is made up of 17 amino acids. V was pared by 1 base and J by 1 base, with 6 bases of the junction left unmatched. CDR1 is SGHRS and CDR2 is YFSETQ in the germline V gene. The CDR3 DNA sequence: TGCGCCAGCAGCTTGATTAGCGGGGGGCCTGGCACAGATACGCAGTATTTT. Its protein is CASSLISGGPGTDTQYF.

This chain links TRBV25-1 with TRBJ2-5; D is tentatively TRBD1 or TRBD2 (5 bases each). CDR3 length equals 11 residues. V was shortened by 5 bases and J by 7 bases, with 8 bases between the two germline ends. Germline values: CDR1 MGHDK, CDR2 SYGVNS. CDR3 sequence: CASSTRGTQYF. CDR3 nucleotide sequence: TGTGCCAGCAGTACGAGGGGGACCCAGTACTTC.

The chain employs TRBV30 and TRBJ1-1, with no clear D. V lost 1 base and J 9 bases, leaving 6 bases between the germline ends. The CDR3 is 10 residues long. The V gene's germline CDR1 is GTSNPN and CDR2 SVGIG (reference sequence). The CDR3 DNA reads TGTGCCTGGAGTGCCTCCCAAGCTTTCTTT. Translation: CAWSASQAFF. Full variable domain (outside the CDR3, taken from reference TRBV30 and TRBJ1-1): SQTIHQWPATLVQPVGSPLSLECTVEGTSNPNLYWYRQAAGRGLQLLFYSVGIGQISSEVPQNLSASRPQDRQFILSSKKLLLSDSGFYLCAWSASQAFFGQGTRLTVV.

The chain recombines TRBV29-1 with TRBJ1-1; 8 nucleotides align to TRBD1. The junction had 11 bases not matched to a gene; V was cut back by 7 bases and J by 1 base. Per germline, CDR1 SQVTM and CDR2 ANQGSEA. The CDR3 extends over 15 amino acids. The DNA for the CDR3 is TGCAGCGGCCTTTCGACAGGGGCGAGGAACACTGAAGCTTTCTTT. Amino acids: CSGLSTGARNTEAFF.

The chain recombines TRBV18 with TRBJ2-1; D gene ambiguous. Trimming stripped 8 bases from V and 5 bases from J, with 28 bases between. Germline CDR1 is KGHSH and CDR2 is LQKENI. The CDR3 extends over 18 amino acids. The CDR3 DNA reads as TGTGCCAGCACACAGTTAGTGCATCGAATAAGGGCCGACAATGAGCAGTTCTTC. It codes for CASTQLVHRIRADNEQFF.

This clone came up a few times. This chain joins TRBV5-6 and TRBJ2-5; D is undetermined. The CDR3 extends over 14 amino acids. Germline loops: CDR1 SGHDT, CDR2 YYEEEE. Trimming removed 0 bases at V and 0 bases at J, with 6 bases between. DNA of the CDR3: TGTGCCAGCAGCTTGGGAACTAACCAAGAGACCCAGTACTTC. Its translation is CASSLGTNQETQYF.

This chain connects TRBV7-9 to TRBJ1-1; D call uncertain. Germline V CDR1 and CDR2: SEHNR, FQNEAQ (reference sequence). V was trimmed by 0 bases and J by 0 bases, leaving 8 bases between them. The CDR3 runs 15 residues. The CDR3 region is CASSLAQYMNTEAFF. The DNA for the CDR3 is TGTGCCAGCAGCTTAGCACAGTACATGAACACTGAAGCTTTCTTT.

The V and J genes are TRBV9 and TRBJ2-5, with TRBD2 matching 11 bases. The CDR3 covers 14 residues. In germline, CDR1 is SGDLS, CDR2 YYNGEE. After removal of 3 bases from V and 3 bases from J, the junction contained 1 base not matched to a gene. The CDR3 protein is CASSATSGEETQYF. The CDR3 DNA is TGTGCCAGCAGCGCGACTAGCGGGGAAGAGACCCAGTACTTC.

The V gene is TRBV29-1, the J gene TRBJ2-3; 10 bases are shared with TRBD1. The junction had 5 bases not matched to a gene; V was cut back by 6 bases and J by 2 bases. The CDR3 is 14 residues long. Germline V gene lookup returns CDR1 SQVTM and CDR2 ANQGSEA. The CDR3 nucleotides are TGCAGCGTCAGACAGGGGGCAATCACAGATACGCAGTATTTT. Protein product: CSVRQGAITDTQYF.

This clone came up a few times. The chain is built from TRBV11-1 and TRBJ2-1, with D maybe TRBD2 (6 bases). V was cut by 4 bases and J by 8 bases, with 27 bases left in between. CDR3 length: 18 amino acids. Per germline, CDR1 SGHAT and CDR2 FQDESV (reference sequence). In DNA, the CDR3 is TGTGCCAGCAGCTACGGGAGTGTAGCGGCGGGTCCGAGGGATGAGCAGTTCTTC. It is translated as CASSYGSVAAGPRDEQFF.

This sequence joins TRBV30 and TRBJ1-1; D is uncertain. Germline V CDR1 and CDR2: GTSNPN, SVGIG (reference sequence). This CDR3 has 13 amino acids. The germline V and J ends were trimmed by 3 bases and 0 bases, with 8 bases remaining between them. The DNA for the CDR3 is TGTGCCTGGAGCGTTGACATGAACACTGAAGCTTTCTTT. As protein: CAWSVDMNTEAFF.

This clone turned up a few times. The sample has other DNA sequences that encode this CDR3 too. The genes are TRBV7-2 and TRBJ1-1, with unresolved D. The germline CDR1 and CDR2 sequences are SGHTA and FQGNSA. There are 14 residues in the CDR3. Trimming took off 2 bases at V and 1 base at J, with 8 bases between the two ends. The CDR3 sequence is CASSLLGENTEAFF. Written as DNA, the CDR3 is TGTGCCAGCAGCTTACTGGGAGAGAACACTGAAGCTTTCTTT. The variable domain in full, completed from reference TRBV7-2 and TRBJ1-1, reads GAGVSQSPSNKVTEKGKDVELRCDPISGHTALYWYRQSLGQGLEFLIYFQGNSAPDKSGLPSDRFSAERTGGSVSTLTIQRTQQEDSAVYLCASSLLGENTEAFFGQGTRLTVV.

The chain links TRBV5-6 to TRBJ1-4; D ambiguous. The V end was cut by 5 bases, the J end by 0 bases, with 5 bases between. This CDR3 has 13 amino acids. The germline CDR1 and CDR2 sequences are SGHDT and YYEEEE. CDR3 protein: CASSWTTNEKLFF. The CDR3, as DNA: TGTGCCAGCAGTTGGACAACTAATGAAAAACTGTTTTTT.